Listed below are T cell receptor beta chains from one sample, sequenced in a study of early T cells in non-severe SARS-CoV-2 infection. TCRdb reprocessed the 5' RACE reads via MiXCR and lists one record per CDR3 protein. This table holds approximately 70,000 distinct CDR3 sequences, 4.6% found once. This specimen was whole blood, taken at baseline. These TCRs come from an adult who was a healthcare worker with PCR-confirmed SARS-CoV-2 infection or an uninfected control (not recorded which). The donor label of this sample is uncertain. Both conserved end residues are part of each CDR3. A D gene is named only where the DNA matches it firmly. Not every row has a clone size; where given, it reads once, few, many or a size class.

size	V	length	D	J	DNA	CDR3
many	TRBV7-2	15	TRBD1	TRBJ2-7	TGTGCCAGCAGCTCTCAGGGGGCTAGCTCCTACGAGCAGTACTTC	CASSSQGASSYEQYF
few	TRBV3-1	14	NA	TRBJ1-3	TGTGCCAGCAGCCCTGACTACTCTGGAAACACCATATATTTT	CASSPDYSGNTIYF
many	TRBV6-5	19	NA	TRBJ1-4	TGTGCCAGCAGCCTCCGGGACAACTCGTTTCGGGCAGATCGTGAAAAACTGTTTTTT	CASSLRDNSFRADREKLFF
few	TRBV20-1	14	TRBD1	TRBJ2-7	TGTAGTGCCCCCGGGACAGGGGTATTTGACGAGCAGTACTTC	CSAPGTGVFDEQYF
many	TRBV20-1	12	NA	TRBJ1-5	TGCAGTGCTAGTCGTAGCAATCAGCCCCAGCATTTT	CSASRSNQPQHF
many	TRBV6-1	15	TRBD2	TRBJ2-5	TGTGCCAGCAGTGAAAGGACTAGCGGGGAAGAGACCCAGTACTTC	CASSERTSGEETQYF
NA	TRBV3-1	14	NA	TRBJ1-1	TGTGCCAGCAGCTCAGGGACAACGAACACTGAAGCTTTCTTT	CASSSGTTNTEAFF
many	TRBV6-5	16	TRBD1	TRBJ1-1	TGTGCCAGCACCTCCTGGGGACAGGGGTCTTGGACTGAAGCTTTCTTT	CASTSWGQGSWTEAFF
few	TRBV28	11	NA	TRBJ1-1	TGTGCCAGCAGTTCCCAGGTGGTTGCTTTCTTT	CASSSQVVAFF
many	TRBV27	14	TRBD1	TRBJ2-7	TGTGCCAGCAGTTTATCAGGGACAGATTACGAGCAGTACTTC	CASSLSGTDYEQYF
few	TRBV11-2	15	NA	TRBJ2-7	TGTGCCAGCAGCTTAAGAACAGTTGCAAGCTACGAGCAGTACTTC	CASSLRTVASYEQYF
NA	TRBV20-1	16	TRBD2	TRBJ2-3	TGCAGTGCTAGAGTAACTAGCGGGGGGGCAGCAGATACGCAGTATTTT	CSARVTSGGAADTQYF
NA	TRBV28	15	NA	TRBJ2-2	TGTGCCAGCAGGTCCCCTCAGGGTTCTGCCGGGGAGCTGTTTTTT	CASRSPQGSAGELFF
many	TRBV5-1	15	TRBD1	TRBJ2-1	TGCGCCAGCAGCCAAGGACAGGGGGGTAACGATGAGCAGTTCTTC	CASSQGQGGNDEQFF
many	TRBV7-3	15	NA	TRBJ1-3	TGTGCCAGCAGCTTCTCTGAGAACATGGGAAACACCATATATTTT	CASSFSENMGNTIYF
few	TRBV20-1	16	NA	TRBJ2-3	TGCAGTGCTAGAGGCCTTCGCGGGGGCTCCACAGATACGCAGTATTTT	CSARGLRGGSTDTQYF
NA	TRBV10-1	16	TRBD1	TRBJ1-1	TGCGCCAGCAGTGAGAATAGGGGGCCAAGCCAAACTGAAGCTTTCTTT	CASSENRGPSQTEAFF
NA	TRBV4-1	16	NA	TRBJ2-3	TGCGCCAGCAGCCTTAAAGGGGAGGCAGGCACAGATACGCAGTATTTT	CASSLKGEAGTDTQYF
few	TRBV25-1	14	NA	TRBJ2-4	TGTGCCAGCAGTGATGAAGGGGTGAAAAACATTCAGTACTTC	CASSDEGVKNIQYF
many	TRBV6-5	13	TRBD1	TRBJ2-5	TGTGCCAGCAGGGGGACAGGGCAAGAGACCCAGTACTTC	CASRGTGQETQYF
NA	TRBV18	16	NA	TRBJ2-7	TGTGCCAGCTCACCCTTACAGGGAACTGGCGTCTACGAGCAGTACTTC	CASSPLQGTGVYEQYF
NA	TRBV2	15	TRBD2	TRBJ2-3	TGTGCCAGCAGTGGGACTAGCGGGGGGGCAGATACGCAGTATTTT	CASSGTSGGADTQYF
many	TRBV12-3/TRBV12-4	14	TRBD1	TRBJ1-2	TGTGCCAGCAGATCCACAGGGGGCAACTATGGCTACACCTTC	CASRSTGGNYGYTF
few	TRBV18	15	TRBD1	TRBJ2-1	TGTGCCAGCTCACAGGGACAGGGAATTAACAATGAGCAGTTCTTC	CASSQGQGINNEQFF
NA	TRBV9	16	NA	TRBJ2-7	TGTGCCAGCAGCGTAGGACCCCACTCCCGCGGGTACGAGCAGTACTTC	CASSVGPHSRGYEQYF
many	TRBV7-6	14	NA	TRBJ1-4	TGTGCCAGCAGCGCGGGACTAAGAGGCGAAAAACTGTTTTTT	CASSAGLRGEKLFF
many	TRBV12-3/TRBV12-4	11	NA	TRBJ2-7	TGTGCCAGCAGTTTGAGGAACGAGCAGTACTTC	CASSLRNEQYF
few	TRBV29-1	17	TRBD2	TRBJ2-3	TGCAGTGCACCGGGACTAGCGGGGGTGAGGGGCACAGATACGCAGTATTTT	CSAPGLAGVRGTDTQYF
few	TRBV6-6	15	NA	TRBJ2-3	TGTGCCAGCAGTTATGCGGAAGGGACGACAGATACGCAGTATTTT	CASSYAEGTTDTQYF
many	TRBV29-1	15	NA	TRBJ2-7	TGCAGCGTTGAACCCGGAGCGCGGGGATCCGCCGAGCAGTACTTC	CSVEPGARGSAEQYF
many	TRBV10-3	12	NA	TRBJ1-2	TGTGCCATCAGAGGGACCTCCTATGGCTACACCTTC	CAIRGTSYGYTF
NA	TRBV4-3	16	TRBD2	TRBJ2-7	TGCGCCAGCCTCAAGTCCCTAGCGGGGGACTCCTACGAGCAGTACTTC	CASLKSLAGDSYEQYF
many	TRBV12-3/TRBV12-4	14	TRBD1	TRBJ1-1	TGTGCCAGCAGTTGGACAGGAGATATTACTGAAGCTTTCTTT	CASSWTGDITEAFF
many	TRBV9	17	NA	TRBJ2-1	TGTGCCAGCAGCGTAGAACCCTACCCGGGTCCCAACAATGAGCAGTTCTTC	CASSVEPYPGPNNEQFF
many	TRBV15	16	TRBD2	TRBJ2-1	TGTGCCACCAGCAGAGGTATAAGCGGGGGCTCCGATGAGCAGTTCTTC	CATSRGISGGSDEQFF
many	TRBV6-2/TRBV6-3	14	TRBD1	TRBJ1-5	TGTGCCAGCAGTTACGGGACAGGGGATCAGCCCCAGCATTTT	CASSYGTGDQPQHF
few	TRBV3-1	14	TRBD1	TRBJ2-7	TGTGCCAGCAGCCTCCGGGACAGGGTAACCGAGCAGTACTTC	CASSLRDRVTEQYF
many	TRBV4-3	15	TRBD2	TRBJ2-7	TGCGCCAGCAGCCCTTTCTCCGGGACTAGCGACGAGCAGTACTTC	CASSPFSGTSDEQYF
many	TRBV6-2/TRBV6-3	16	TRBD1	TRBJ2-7	TGTGCCAGCAGTTACCTCAAGGCAGGGGGCGTCTACGAGCAGTACTTC	CASSYLKAGGVYEQYF
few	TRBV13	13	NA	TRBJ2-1	TGTGCCAGCAGCTCTCAGGGCTACAATGAGCAGTTCTTC	CASSSQGYNEQFF
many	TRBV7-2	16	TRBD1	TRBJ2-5	TGTGCCAGCAGCGTCTCCGGGACAGGGCTATGGGAGACCCAGTACTTC	CASSVSGTGLWETQYF
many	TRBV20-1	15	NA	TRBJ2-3	TGCAGTGCTCATCCCTCCGGGGGCGGCACAGATACGCAGTATTTT	CSAHPSGGGTDTQYF
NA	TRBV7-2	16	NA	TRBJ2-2	TGTGCCAGCAGCTTAGCGCGAGACTTATTCACCGGGGAGCTGTTTTTT	CASSLARDLFTGELFF